This TCR beta chain was identified during a study of T cell repertoires in aging, cancer and after chemotherapy. Study observations and caveats: Compared with age-matched healthy donors, untreated hematological or solid cancer patients showed higher blood TCR clonality.

This clonotype was observed a few times. Its target is unknown. Amplification of TCR beta used genomic DNA extracted from peripheral blood. Multiplex touch-down PCR with TRB-A/B primers amplified rearranged V-D-J TRB sequences. TCRdb ran MiXCR on the multiplex PCR reads and lists one entry per CDR3 protein. The data show more than 9,500 distinct CDR3 sequences, with 31% seen just once and about 9.5% held by the top ten. This clonotype was obtained from a human donor in good health. The donor label of this sample is uncertain. Input material: blood.

The chain's CDR3 is CACDYRANYGYTF. CDR3 bases: TGTGCCTGTGACTACAGAGCTAACTATGGCTACACCTTC. This rearrangement joins TRBV30 to TRBJ1-2, with D unresolved. Germline CDR1 GTSNPN, CDR2 SVGIG (reference sequence). The CDR3 is 13 amino acids. V lost 6 bases and J lost 0, with 11 bases in between. Complete variable domain (other parts from reference TRBV30 and TRBJ1-2): SQTIHQWPATLVQPVGSPLSLECTVEGTSNPNLYWYRQAAGRGLQLLFYSVGIGQISSEVPQNLSASRPQDRQFILSSKKLLLSDSGFYLCACDYRANYGYTFGSGTRLTVV.